This entry lists 2 T cell receptor beta chains sequenced from one sample in a study of blood T cell repertoires in COVID-19. Profiling relied on immunoSEQ multiplex PCR, and the TCRdb table lists in-frame clones only, not all of them. The sample holds 220,000 or so clones; roughly 89% are singletons and the top ten take about 7%. The sample was PBMCs or T cells enriched from blood (not recorded which). The receptors here all came from a woman in her 40s who had recovered from COVID-19.

This rearrangement joins TRBV29-1 to TRBJ2-1; 9 nucleotides match TRBD1. J gave up 3 bases and V 7 bases, and 4 bases lay outside the gene matches. The germline gives CDR1 SQVTM, CDR2 ANQGSEA. The CDR3 totals 13 residues. The CDR3 sequence is CSGGQGYYNEQFF. CDR3 bases: TGCAGCGGGGGACAGGGATACTACAATGAGCAGTTCTTC.

The V call is TRBV19, the J call TRBJ2-2; 9 bases align to TRBD2. Per germline, CDR1 LNHDA and CDR2 SQIVND (reference sequence). The trim removed 3 bases at V and 6 bases at J, leaving 8 bases unmatched. CDR3 length equals 16 residues. CDR3 sequence: CASSIFSGRYAGELFF. The CDR3 DNA reads TGTGCCAGTAGTATTTTCAGCGGGAGGTATGCCGGGGAGCTGTTTTTT.